A selection of T cell receptor beta chains follows, all from one sample in a study of shared clonotypes between healthy human individuals. This table comes from immunoSEQ multiplex PCR, and its TCRdb copy is limited to in-frame clones, with some not included. This sample has over a million clones; around 95% occur once, and the top ten carry approximately 1.2%. The specimen was naive CD4+ T cells sorted from blood. All receptors come from a man aged 30 to 39 in good health. The CDR3 runs from the conserved cysteine through the conserved F or W. D genes are given only for firm matches. Clone size is not always given. Where it is, it says once, few, many or a class for expanded clones.

cdr3_nt cdr3_aa j_call d_call v_call clone_size cdr3_length
TGCGCCAGCAGCTTCCGGGACAGGGGGCGGAGTGAGCAGTTCTTC CASSFRDRGRSEQFF TRBJ2-1 TRBD1 TRBV5-1 once 15
TGTGCCAGTAGTATTTCCAGGGACACTGAAGCTTTCTTT CASSISRDTEAFF TRBJ1-1 NA TRBV19 NA 13
TGCGCCAGCAGCTTGGGTGGACAGGCTCAAGAGACCCAGTACTTC CASSLGGQAQETQYF TRBJ2-5 TRBD1 TRBV5-1 NA 15
TGCAGCGTTTCCCCCCTTCACAGGGAAAACACTGAAGCTTTCTTT CSVSPLHRENTEAFF TRBJ1-1 NA TRBV29-1 NA 15
TGTGCCAGCAGTGACAGGGCCTATGGCTACACCTTC CASSDRAYGYTF TRBJ1-2 NA TRBV2 NA 12
TGTGCCAGCAGCGTAGTGCCCTCGGACGAGCAGTACTTC CASSVVPSDEQYF TRBJ2-7 NA TRBV9 NA 13
TGCGCCAGCAGCTTGGCCAGCGCGGGGAGCTCCTACAATGAGCAGTTCTTC CASSLASAGSSYNEQFF TRBJ2-1 NA TRBV5-1 NA 17
TGTGCCAGCAGTTTAATTAGCGGGAGCTATGAGCAGTTCTTC CASSLISGSYEQFF TRBJ2-1 TRBD2 TRBV28 NA 14
TGTGCCAGCACTCAGCTCCAGGGCGGCGAGCAGTACTTC CASTQLQGGEQYF TRBJ2-7 NA TRBV25-1 NA 13
TGCAGCGCGGGGACAGGGAACTACGAGCAGTACTTC CSAGTGNYEQYF TRBJ2-7 TRBD1 TRBV29-1 NA 12
TGTGCCAGCAGTCGGCCGGGAGGGCCGGCTGATGAGCAGTTCTTC CASSRPGGPADEQFF TRBJ2-1 TRBD2 TRBV28 NA 15
TGTGCCAGCAGCTTTCGGACAGGGTCCGAGCAGTACTTC CASSFRTGSEQYF TRBJ2-7 TRBD1 TRBV11-3 once 13
TGTGCCAGCAGTTTACTGCCGGTTTTCGTTCCATCATTCACCGGGGAGCTGTTTTTT CASSLLPVFVPSFTGELFF TRBJ2-2 NA TRBV6-4 NA 19
TGTGCCAGCAGCTCGGGTACGGGGCAGATTTCCTACGAGCAGTACTTC CASSSGTGQISYEQYF TRBJ2-7 NA TRBV5-4 once 16
TGTGCCAGCAGCTCCCCGGGGAGGGGTGAGCAGTTCTTC CASSSPGRGEQFF TRBJ2-1 TRBD2 TRBV7-9 NA 13
TGTGCCAGCAGCCCGACGGGGACAGTGGTTAAAAAACTGTTTTTT CASSPTGTVVKKLFF TRBJ1-4 TRBD1 TRBV9 NA 15
TGTGCCAGCAGCTTAGGGGTCTCTGGGGCCAACGTCCTGACTTTC CASSLGVSGANVLTF TRBJ2-6 NA TRBV7-8 NA 15
TGTGCCAGCAGCGTAGAAGGGAGGACCTACGAGCAGTACTTC CASSVEGRTYEQYF TRBJ2-7 NA TRBV9 once 14
TGTGCCAGCAAAGCGGGAGGCTACGAGCAGTACTTC CASKAGGYEQYF TRBJ2-7 TRBD2 TRBV27 NA 12
TGCAGCGCTAGGGGCGGCGGAAAACTGTTTTTT CSARGGGKLFF TRBJ1-4 NA TRBV29-1 few 11
TGTGCCAGCAGTTACCTTGGAGACTATAGCAATCAGCCCCAGCATTTT CASSYLGDYSNQPQHF TRBJ1-5 NA TRBV6-5 NA 16
TGTGCCAGCAGCTCTAAGGTTGGAGCTTTCTTT CASSSKVGAFF TRBJ1-1 NA TRBV11-2 NA 11
TGTGCCATCAGTGAGCTCCAGGGGTATCAGCCCCAGCATTTT CAISELQGYQPQHF TRBJ1-5 NA TRBV10-3 few 14
TGTGCCAGCAGCTCTAGCGGGCACAACCAAGATACGCAGTATTTT CASSSSGHNQDTQYF TRBJ2-3 TRBD2 TRBV7-2 once 15
TGTGCCAGTAGTATCATCTCGAACACTGAAGCTTTCTTT CASSIISNTEAFF TRBJ1-1 NA TRBV19 NA 13
TGTGCCAGCAGTATATGGACGGGCTCTGGGGCCAACGTCCTGACTTTC CASSIWTGSGANVLTF TRBJ2-6 NA TRBV28 NA 16
TGTGCCAGCAGTGGCCCCGACCCCTTCCGTCAGCCCCAGCATTTT CASSGPDPFRQPQHF TRBJ1-5 NA TRBV28 NA 15
TGTGCCAGCAGTGGTGCCTACAATGAGCAGTTCTTC CASSGAYNEQFF TRBJ2-1 NA TRBV7-9 NA 12
TGTGCCAGCAGTACCCCAGGGGGGAGCTCCTACGAGCAGTACTTC CASSTPGGSSYEQYF TRBJ2-7 NA TRBV28 once 15
TGTGCCAGCAGCTCCCTCCAGGGTAGGCTGGTTGGCTACACCTTC CASSSLQGRLVGYTF TRBJ1-2 NA TRBV5-6 NA 15
TGTGCCAGCAGCTTAGTTAGCGGGAGGACAGATACGCAGTATTTT CASSLVSGRTDTQYF TRBJ2-3 TRBD2 TRBV7-2 NA 15
TGTGCCATCGGAGTCGGGTTAATATATGGGCAGTACTTC CAIGVGLIYGQYF TRBJ2-7 NA TRBV10-3 NA 13
TGTGCCAGATTCCGGGACACCGAGCAGTACTTC CARFRDTEQYF TRBJ2-7 NA TRBV5-3 NA 11
TGCGCCAGCAGCTTGCGGAGTGACAGGGCGACCACTGAAGCTTTCTTT CASSLRSDRATTEAFF TRBJ1-1 TRBD1 TRBV5-1 NA 16
TGCAGCGTTGAGCTTCGGACAGGGAGGCTCATCAATGAGCAGTTCTTC CSVELRTGRLINEQFF TRBJ2-1 TRBD1 TRBV29-1 NA 16
TGTGCCAGCAGTTCACAGGGGACAGGTACGCAGTATTTT CASSSQGTGTQYF TRBJ2-3 TRBD1 TRBV28 NA 13
TGTGCCAGCAGCAACGAGATGGGCAGGGGGACCTCCTACGAGCAGTACTTC CASSNEMGRGTSYEQYF TRBJ2-7 TRBD1 TRBV28 NA 17
TGTGCCAGCAGCTTAGTCGTAAGGACTAGCGGGAGGACCCACTACAATGAGCAGTTCTTC CASSLVVRTSGRTHYNEQFF TRBJ2-1 TRBD2 TRBV7-8 NA 20
TGTGCCAGCACCGGGACAGTCAGCTCCTACGAGCAGTACTTC CASTGTVSSYEQYF TRBJ2-7 TRBD1 TRBV5-5 once 14
TGTGCCAGCGCCTACGGGGCGGGACTTTCCTACAATGAGCAGTTCTTC CASAYGAGLSYNEQFF TRBJ2-1 NA TRBV9 NA 16
TGCGCCAGCAGCCCGGACAGTTCATCTGGAAACACCATATATTTT CASSPDSSSGNTIYF TRBJ1-3 NA TRBV4-1 NA 15
TGTGCCACCAGCAGAGACCGGGGCTACGAGCAGTACTTC CATSRDRGYEQYF TRBJ2-7 NA TRBV15 NA 13
TGCAGTGCTAGAGATATCAATGAGCAGTTCTTC CSARDINEQFF TRBJ2-1 NA TRBV20-1 NA 11
TGTGCCAGCAGTTACTCGACCGGGGGTGGGGAAAAACTGTTTTTT CASSYSTGGGEKLFF TRBJ1-4 NA TRBV6-5 NA 15
TGTGCCAGCAGCTTGTTGGGGAGCACCGGGGAGCTGTTTTTT CASSLLGSTGELFF TRBJ2-2 NA TRBV7-9 NA 14
TGTGCCAGCAGCTTAAGTAGCCTCCCGGGCGGGGAGCTGTTTTTT CASSLSSLPGGELFF TRBJ2-2 NA TRBV7-3 NA 15
TGTGCCAGCCTCGTACTAGATCCGGGGGTAGATACGCAGTATTTT CASLVLDPGVDTQYF TRBJ2-3 NA TRBV6-6 NA 15
TGCGCCAGCAGCTTGGACAGGGGAAAGCAGTTCTTC CASSLDRGKQFF TRBJ2-1 TRBD1 TRBV5-1 NA 12